This T cell receptor (beta chain) was retrieved from a study of cytomegalovirus exposure and HLA in healthy donors. Study background: An earlier analysis identified 117 million unique TCR beta sequences in 170 million or so T cells. The study's early data release held tens of millions of unique TCRs from HLA-typed donors. Findings and caveats of the study: Later, an analysis showed that TCR beta chains associated with HLA were more clonally expanded than others that were equally common.

The study sampled nominally healthy donors, though unrecorded immune exposures were likely. 60 Vbeta and 13 Jbeta primers were used in PCR. TCRdb's copy holds only in-frame clones and misses some; the assay was immunoSEQ multiplex PCR. The table includes fewer than 150,000 clones, around 85% detected once. Germline V gives CDR1 SNHLY, CDR2 FYNNEI. CDR3 length: 13 amino acids. Trimming at V came to 11 bases and at J to 0 bases, leaving 4 bases not matched to a gene. As concerns this clone: Antigen: not known.

The clonotype was recovered from a man between 35 and 55 years old in good health and CMV-seropositive. V is TRBV2 and J is TRBJ1-1, with 9 bases aligning to TRBD1. The specimen was PBMCs. CDR3 residues: CAAGQGMNTEAFF. DNA for the CDR3: TGTGCCGCGGGACAGGGAATGAACACTGAAGCTTTCTTT.